Included here is one T cell receptor (beta chain) sequence, with context. Its target is unknown. This sample was taken from a study of blood T cells in healthy people across ages. Study-level results: From one million sequenced T cells, diversity estimates were lower bounds. Age brought a roughly linear fall in TCR beta diversity measured per million T cells. Long-lived donors exceeded aged donors in naive CD4+ cells and diversity.

Each sample used at least 7 million PBMCs. Next came a second PCR, run for about 7 to 12 cycles, which used a sample-barcoded 5' primer along with a J-beta primer mix. A single record per CDR3 protein comes from TCRdb applying MiXCR to the 5' RACE reads. Of roughly 680,000 distinct CDR3 sequences in the sample, about half were seen once. J was trimmed by 6 bases and V by 4 bases; bases with no gene match: 6. The CDR3 runs to 14 residues. The chain couples TRBV12-3 or TRBV12-4 to TRBJ1-2, with 9 bases matching TRBD1. The clonotype comes from a woman in her sixties in good health. The sample comprised blood. The CDR3 sequence is CASSSLDRGHGYTF. CDR3 bases: TGTGCCAGCAGTTCCCTGGACAGGGGACATGGCTACACCTTC.